This T cell receptor (beta chain) was captured by sequencing in a study of blood T cell repertoires in COVID-19 (dated by TCRdb to 2020 to 2021). With regard to the full study: Samples from collaborators originated in the United States, Italy and Spain and spanned both the acute and convalescent phases of COVID-19. Where available, HLA class I and class II types were taken from metadata supplied by the sample provider and were not determined by assay-based typing. Nearly every sample came with metadata listing a de-identified subject ID, COVID-19 status, age in years and sex. Samples came from the ongoing ImmuneRACE study (first 160 participants) plus 1,254 subjects from 6 global collaborators. The prospective study material was composed of cDNA or gDNA derived from T cells, B-cell-depleted T cells, or PBMCs. The dataset comprised deeply sampled blood TCRbeta repertoires from subjects exposed to, actively infected with, or recovered from COVID-19. A freely available public database, intended as a resource for researchers studying the immune response to SARS-CoV-2, is where the repertoires were released. The paper's findings and limits, for the study overall: Clinical and demographic metadata were provided uncurated, with the amount varying by source and participant.

Regarding this clone: Its antigen is still unknown. Base qualities were left out, and no much larger clone turns up one base away.

Whole blood was collected in K2EDTA tubes by collaborating institutions according to the institutions' own protocols. For TCRbeta analysis, collaborators shipped samples as frozen whole blood, isolated PBMCs, or DNA extracted from either of those sample types. TCRbeta CDR3 regions were amplified from genomic DNA using the immunoSEQ Assay, a bias-controlled multiplex PCR. Per the authors' processing: The number of nucleated cells in each sample was estimated from the amplification of reference gene primers within the assay. To quantify the absolute abundance of each unique TCRbeta CDR3 rearrangement, sequence reads were collapsed and filtered. For each sample, productive Simpson clonality was calculated by taking the square root of Simpson's diversity index across productive rearrangements. TCRdb holds this immuneACCESS table with in-frame rearrangements only. Some clones are missing; in checked studies, unresolved V genes explain under half, and the rest has no known cause. Clone size and the V and J calls come from that table; the DNA yielded D and trimming. The sample records about 160,000 clones, less than 85% of which are singletons. The ten largest make up roughly 3% of the sample.

Sequenced input: peripheral blood. The clonotype originates from a human donor with acute or convalescent COVID-19. The donor label of this sample is uncertain.

The CDR3 region: CASTTSTDTQYF. The DNA sequence follows: TGCGCCAGCACGACTAGCACAGATACGCAGTATTTT. The chain was built from TRBV5-1 and TRBJ2-3, with the D gene too uncertain to name. According to the germline V gene, CDR1 reads SGHRS and CDR2 reads YFSETQ. The junction carries 5 bases between V and J, which are trimmed by 6 bases and 0 bases respectively. The CDR3 sequence holds 12 residues, the cysteine and phenylalanine included. Only the CDR3 region is kept as DNA, spanning 36 bases read in frame from base 1.